The 12 T cell receptor beta chains reported below all come from one sample, sequenced in a study of blood T cell repertoires in COVID-19. Generated by immunoSEQ multiplex PCR, the TCRdb table keeps only in-frame clones and is missing some. This table holds about 95,000 clones, under 90% found once. The specimen sequenced was peripheral blood. Every receptor here comes from a human donor in a cohort sampled during active COVID-19.

The rearrangement links TRBV7-9 to TRBJ2-5, with a tentative D call TRBD1 (6 bases). CDR3 length: 14 amino acids. V was clipped by 5 bases and J by 5 bases, with 15 bases between them. The germline gives CDR1 SEHNR, CDR2 FQNEAQ (reference sequence). CDR3 in DNA: TGTGCCAGCAGCCTAACAGGGTACGGGGAGACCCAGTACTTC. Protein sequence: CASSLTGYGETQYF.

The chain combines TRBV28 with TRBJ2-7; TRBD2 matches 9 bases. The trim removed 5 bases at V and 5 bases at J, leaving 10 bases unmatched. The CDR3 is 15 residues long. CDR1 MDHEN and CDR2 SYDVKM come from the germline V gene. The CDR3: CASSKPGLAMNEQYF. Written as DNA, the CDR3 is TGTGCCAGCAGTAAACCGGGACTAGCTATGAACGAGCAGTACTTC. Looking up the rest from reference TRBV28 and TRBJ2-7 gives the full variable domain: DVKVTQSSRYLVKRTGEKVFLECVQDMDHENMFWYRQDPGLGLRLIYFSYDVKMKEKGDIPEGYSVSREKKERFSLILESASTNQTSMYLCASSKPGLAMNEQYFGPGTRLTVT.

This rearrangement joins TRBV6-6 to TRBJ1-2, with D possibly matching TRBD1 (5 bases). The CDR3 is made up of 14 amino acids. Germline values: CDR1 MNHNY, CDR2 SVGAGI (reference sequence). The V end lost 6 bases, the J end lost 0 bases, and 11 bases lay between the germline ends. The CDR3 is CASRLTEPNYGYTF. The CDR3 DNA sequence: TGTGCCAGCAGGTTGACAGAACCTAACTATGGCTACACCTTC.

The chain links TRBV11-3 to TRBJ2-4, with TRBD1 matching over 11 bases. The CDR3 totals 16 residues. Germline V lookup: CDR1 SGHNT, CDR2 YENEEA. V trimming: 5 bases; J trimming: 6 bases; junction bases outside the gene matches: 9. CDR3 DNA: TGTGCCAGCAGCACCAGGACAGGGGGCGAGGGAAACATTCAGTACTTC. It translates to CASSTRTGGEGNIQYF.

This chain connects TRBV11-2 to TRBJ1-5; TRBD1 might be the D (5 bases). The CDR3 loop spans 14 amino acids. Per the germline V gene, CDR1 is SGHAT and CDR2 is FQNNGV. V gave up 4 bases and J gave up 4 bases, with 11 bases separating them. CDR3 loop: CASSSTSGNQPQHF. In DNA form, the CDR3 reads TGTGCCAGCAGCTCAACTTCAGGGAATCAGCCCCAGCATTTT.

The chain links TRBV3-1 (or the pseudogene TRBV3-2) to TRBJ1-1; unclear D gene. This CDR3 is built from 16 residues. The V gene's germline CDR1 is LGHDT and CDR2 YNNKEL (reference sequence). V was clipped by 3 bases and J by 8 bases, with 22 bases between them. CDR3 region: CASSHPLRGPGLEAFF. CDR3 nucleotide sequence: TGTGCCAGCAGCCACCCTCTGCGAGGGCCCGGCCTCGAAGCTTTCTTT.

This clone was observed a few times. This chain links TRBV9 with TRBJ1-1; D remains ambiguous. This CDR3 has 14 amino acids. Germline-derived CDR1 and CDR2 are SGDLS and YYNGEE. Trimming removed 3 bases from V and 0 bases from J, with 9 bases in between. Here the CDR3 DNA reads TGTGCCAGCAGCGCCTCGACTATGAACACTGAAGCTTTCTTT. It is translated as CASSASTMNTEAFF.

This chain joins TRBV19 and TRBJ1-6; D ambiguous. Looked up from germline, CDR1 is LNHDA and CDR2 is SQIVND (reference sequence). This CDR3 contains 15 residues. The V end lost 7 bases, the J end lost 9 bases, and 19 bases lay between the germline ends. CDR3 nucleotides: TGTGCCAGTACCACGGGAGACGTCGGAGGTTCACCCCTCCACTTT. It is translated as CASTTGDVGGSPLHF.

The chain couples TRBV7-9 to TRBJ1-2; perhaps TRBD1 as D (5 bases). CDR3 length: 18 amino acids. Germline V gene lookup returns CDR1 SEHNR and CDR2 FQNEAQ (reference sequence). Trimming stripped 5 bases from V and 4 bases from J, with 26 bases between. For the CDR3, the DNA is TGTGCCAGCAGCGCGCGGGGGGGACTTGTAATTAACGCCTATGGCTACACCTTC. It translates to CASSARGGLVINAYGYTF.

This sequence joins TRBV7-8 and TRBJ2-7; 7 positions agree with TRBD2. The CDR3 has 15 amino acids. Trimming took 2 bases from V and 2 from J; bases not matched to a gene: 6. Germline V gives CDR1 SGHVS, CDR2 FQNEAQ. The CDR3 DNA reads as TGTGCCAGCAGCTTAAGGGCGGGAGCTCCCTACGAGCAGTACTTC. This gives the protein CASSLRAGAPYEQYF.

This clone has more than one count but fewer than ten. The chain links TRBV19 to TRBJ1-4; 8 nucleotides line up with TRBD1. The germline gives CDR1 LNHDA, CDR2 SQIVND (reference sequence). CDR3 size: 13 residues. V lost 5 bases and J lost 6; bases outside the gene matches: 2. CDR3 loop: CASSQGAYEKLFF. The CDR3 region has the DNA TGTGCCAGTAGTCAGGGGGCGTATGAAAAACTGTTTTTT. The variable domain in full, with the rest retrieved from reference TRBV19 and TRBJ1-4, is DGGITQSPKYLFRKEGQNVTLSCEQNLNHDAMYWYRQDPGQGLRLIYYSQIVNDFQKGDIAEGYSVSREKKESFPLTVTSAQKNPTAFYLCASSQGAYEKLFFGSGTQLSVL.

The chain uses TRBV7-3 and TRBJ2-1; 9 bases are shared with TRBD1. Germline-derived CDR1 and CDR2 are SGHTA and FQGTGA. There are 16 residues in the CDR3. The J segment lost 3 bases and the V segment lost 5 bases, leaving 8 bases of the junction unmatched. As DNA, the CDR3 is TGTGCCAGCAGCGTACAGGGGGCGGGTTACTACAATGAGCAGTTCTTC. Residues: CASSVQGAGYYNEQFF. Complete variable domain (other parts from reference TRBV7-3 and TRBJ2-1): GAGVSQTPSNKVTEKGKYVELRCDPISGHTALYWYRQSLGQGPEFLIYFQGTGAADDSGLPNDRFFAVRPEGSVSTLKIQRTERGDSAVYLCASSVQGAGYYNEQFFGPGTRLTVL.